These 7 T cell receptor beta chains were all obtained from the same sample, sequenced in a study of metastatic and nonmetastatic thyroid tumors. Via MiXCR, TCRdb re-called the PCR reads. The table includes around 19,000 clones, roughly 15% detected once. Patients were all untreated before their thyroid surgery. The sequencing sample was made of blood. These receptors came from a female donor with papillary thyroid cancer or a benign thyroid nodule (not recorded which). Some clones in this sample may be carry-over from other donors' samples.

This clone showed up many times. This chain joins TRBV28 and TRBJ1-1, with D unresolved. The germline CDR1 and CDR2 sequences are MDHEN and SYDVKM. V lost 1 base and J 0 bases, leaving 9 bases between the germline ends. The CDR3 has 15 residues. The CDR3 DNA reads as TGTGCCAGCAGTTTATATGGAGACATGAACACTGAAGCTTTCTTT. Its translation is CASSLYGDMNTEAFF.

The sample holds many counts of this clone. J is TRBJ2-5 and V is TRBV20-1, with D possibly being TRBD2 (6 bases). Germline V gives CDR1 DFQATT, CDR2 SNEGSKA (reference sequence). This CDR3 is built from 15 residues. The CDR3 DNA follows: TGCAGAGCAGAGGGCGGTAGCGGAGTACAAGAGACCCAGTACTTC. It codes for CRAEGGSGVQETQYF.

This clone was seen a handful of times. A much larger clone lies a single base off, so this may be a read error. This sequence joins TRBV12-3 or TRBV12-4 and TRBJ2-2; 8 bases line up with TRBD1. The CDR3 totals 15 residues. The CDR3 DNA is TGTGCCATCAGTTTAGCGGACAGGGACACCGGGGAGCTGTCTTTT. This sequence encodes CAISLADRDTGELSF.

Many counts were recorded for this clone. The CDR3 DNA reads as TGTGCCATCAGTGAACCGGGACTAGCCCCACTAGTGCAGTACTTC. Translating it yields CAISEPGLAPLVQYF. The chain combines TRBV10-3 with TRBJ2-7; 9 nucleotides agree with TRBD2. Germline CDR1 reads ENHRY; CDR2 reads SYGVKD. The length of the CDR3 is 15 residues. J gave up 9 bases and V 3 bases, and 12 bases lay outside the gene matches.

This chain joins TRBV6-5 and TRBJ2-2; no firm D call. V lost 2 bases and J lost 4, with 14 bases in between. The CDR3 contains 16 residues. Germline values: CDR1 MNHEY, CDR2 SVGAGI. Written as DNA, the CDR3 is TGTGCCAGCAGTTACAGGGCTCCCTCCCTCACCGGGGAGCTGTTTTTT. Amino acid sequence: CASSYRAPSLTGELFF.

This clone was counted at least ten times. The V and J genes are TRBV3-1 and TRBJ2-1, with 9 bases lining up with TRBD2. CDR3 length: 15 residues. The V gene end was trimmed by 0 bases and the J gene end by 8 bases; junction bases not matched to a gene: 5. Germline values: CDR1 LGHDT, CDR2 YNNKEL (reference sequence). CDR3 in amino acids: CASSQEWRGGDEQFF. DNA of the CDR3: TGTGCCAGCAGCCAAGAGTGGCGGGGGGGAGATGAGCAGTTCTTC.

This clone was detected ten times or more. The chain links TRBV19 to TRBJ2-3, with D perhaps assigned TRBD1 or TRBD2 (5 bases each). The CDR3 covers 15 residues. Germline lookup yields CDR1 LNHDA and CDR2 SQIVND (reference sequence). The V end lost 5 bases, the J end lost 0 bases, and 12 bases lay between the germline ends. The CDR3 DNA sequence: TGTGCCAGTAGTCCGGGACGGGGCAGCACAGATACGCAGTATTTT. Translated: CASSPGRGSTDTQYF.